The rows below give T cell receptor beta chains drawn from one sample of a study of blood T cell repertoires in COVID-19. Sequenced by immunoSEQ multiplex PCR; TCRdb stores in-frame clones only, minus some. Of under 200,000 clones in the sample, around 84% are singletons; the top ten hold around 0.63%. The sample consisted of peripheral blood. The origin of the receptors is a man aged 60 to 69 with COVID-19, enrolled during active disease. Both conserved end residues are part of each CDR3. The D gene is left open where the match is weak. Only part of the rows carry a size: once, few, many, or a class if the clone is expanded.

v_gene	j_gene	abundance	d_gene	CDR3nt	CDR3aa
TRBV7-2	TRBJ1-5	-	TRBD1	TGTGCCAGCAGCTTTAGTAGTAACAGGGGGCCCAATCAGCCCCAGCATTTT	CASSFSSNRGPNQPQHF
TRBV19	TRBJ1-2	-	-	TGTGCCAGTAGTATGGCCCGGACAGTCTATGGCTACACCTTC	CASSMARTVYGYTF
TRBV6-1	TRBJ2-1	-	TRBD2	TGTGCCAGCAGTGAATCCAGACTAGCGGGGGTGGGTGAGCAGTTCTTC	CASSESRLAGVGEQFF
TRBV11-2	TRBJ2-6	-	-	TGTGCCAGCAGCTTAGTTCGGGGTGGGGCCAACGTCCTGACTTTC	CASSLVRGGANVLTF
TRBV5-5	TRBJ1-6	few	-	TGTGCCAGCAGCTTGGCCGGGTCTCTTGCATCCTATAATTCACCCCTCCACTTT	CASSLAGSLASYNSPLHF
TRBV5-8	TRBJ2-7	-	-	TGTGCCAGTCGGCTCGGCGGGGTCGGGCAGTACTTC	CASRLGGVGQYF
TRBV27	TRBJ1-3	-	TRBD1	TGTGCCAGCAGTGCAACAGGGGTCTCTGGAAACACCATATATTTT	CASSATGVSGNTIYF
TRBV6-2/TRBV6-3	TRBJ2-1	-	TRBD2	TGTGCCAGCAGCCCGTATACTAGCGGGGGGGCCAAGGAGGAGCAGTTCTTC	CASSPYTSGGAKEEQFF
TRBV2	TRBJ2-7	-	-	TGTGCCAGCAGTTCACAGGCGGCCTACGAGCAGTACTTC	CASSSQAAYEQYF
TRBV5-1	TRBJ1-1	-	TRBD1	TGCGCCAGCAGCTTGGGGACAGGGGGCAGAGGCACTGAAGCTTTCTTT	CASSLGTGGRGTEAFF
TRBV5-6	TRBJ1-1	-	-	TGTGCCAGCAGCTTGGAACAGGGCCCGAACACTGAAGCTTTCTTT	CASSLEQGPNTEAFF
TRBV7-3	TRBJ2-5	-	-	TGTGCCAGCAGCTCTCAGGGATACGCAGAGACCCAGTACTTC	CASSSQGYAETQYF
TRBV28	TRBJ2-3	-	-	TGTGCCAGCAGGGTTCGGGGATACTCATCAAGCACAGATACGCAGTATTTT	CASRVRGYSSSTDTQYF
TRBV18	TRBJ1-5	-	-	TGTGCCAGCTCACCAGCGAGGAATCAGCCCCAGCATTTT	CASSPARNQPQHF
TRBV2	TRBJ1-4	-	-	TGTGCCAGCAGTGAAGGGGAGTTTCAAAAACTGTTTTTT	CASSEGEFQKLFF
TRBV19	TRBJ1-5	-	TRBD1	TGTGCCAGTGGGGACAGGGGGCATGGACAGCCCCAGCATTTT	CASGDRGHGQPQHF